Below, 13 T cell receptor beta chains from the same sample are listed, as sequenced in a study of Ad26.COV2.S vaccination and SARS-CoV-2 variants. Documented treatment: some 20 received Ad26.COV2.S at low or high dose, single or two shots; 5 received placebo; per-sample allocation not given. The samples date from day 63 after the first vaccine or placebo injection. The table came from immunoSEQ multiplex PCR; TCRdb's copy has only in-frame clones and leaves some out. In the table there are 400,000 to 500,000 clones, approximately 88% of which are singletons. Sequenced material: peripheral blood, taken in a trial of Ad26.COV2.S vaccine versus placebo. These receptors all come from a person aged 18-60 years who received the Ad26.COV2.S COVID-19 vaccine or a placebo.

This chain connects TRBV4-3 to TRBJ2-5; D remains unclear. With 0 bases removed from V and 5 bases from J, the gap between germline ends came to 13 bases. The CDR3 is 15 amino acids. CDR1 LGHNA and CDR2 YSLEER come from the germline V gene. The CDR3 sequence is CASSQDYGFQETQYF. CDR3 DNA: TGCGCCAGCAGCCAAGATTACGGGTTTCAGGAGACCCAGTACTTC.

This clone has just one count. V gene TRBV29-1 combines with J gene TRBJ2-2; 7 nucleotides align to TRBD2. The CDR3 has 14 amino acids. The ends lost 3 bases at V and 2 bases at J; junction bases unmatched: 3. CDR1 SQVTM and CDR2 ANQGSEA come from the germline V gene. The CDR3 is CSVDPGGNTGELFF. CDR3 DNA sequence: TGCAGCGTTGATCCGGGGGGAAACACCGGGGAGCTGTTTTTT.

CDR3 region: CASSLMVGLKGWPQHF. In DNA, the CDR3 is TGTGCCAGCAGCTTAATGGTTGGGCTGAAGGGGTGGCCCCAGCATTTT. The chain is built from TRBV7-8 and TRBJ1-5, with D perhaps TRBD1 (5 bases). Germline V gene data show CDR1 as SGHVS and CDR2 as FQNEAQ. This CDR3 has 16 residues. V was shortened by 2 bases and J by 9 bases, with 20 bases between the two germline ends.

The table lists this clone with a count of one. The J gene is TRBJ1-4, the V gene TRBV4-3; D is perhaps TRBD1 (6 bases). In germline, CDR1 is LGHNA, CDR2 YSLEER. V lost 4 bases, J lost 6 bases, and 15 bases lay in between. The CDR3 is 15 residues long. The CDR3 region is CASSRRGGYDEKLFF. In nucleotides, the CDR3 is TGCGCCAGCAGCCGTAGAGGGGGTTATGATGAAAAACTGTTTTTT.

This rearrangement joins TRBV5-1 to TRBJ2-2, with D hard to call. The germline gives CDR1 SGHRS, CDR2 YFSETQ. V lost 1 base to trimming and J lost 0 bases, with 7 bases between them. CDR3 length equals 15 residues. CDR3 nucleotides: TGCGCCAGCAGCTTGTGGGAAGCGAACACCGGGGAGCTGTTTTTT. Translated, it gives CASSLWEANTGELFF.

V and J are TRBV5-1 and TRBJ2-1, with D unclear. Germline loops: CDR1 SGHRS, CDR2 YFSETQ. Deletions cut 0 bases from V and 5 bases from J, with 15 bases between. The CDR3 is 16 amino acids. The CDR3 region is CASSLAVSSNNNEQFF. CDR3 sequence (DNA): TGCGCCAGCAGCTTGGCCGTTAGCAGTAACAACAATGAGCAGTTCTTC.

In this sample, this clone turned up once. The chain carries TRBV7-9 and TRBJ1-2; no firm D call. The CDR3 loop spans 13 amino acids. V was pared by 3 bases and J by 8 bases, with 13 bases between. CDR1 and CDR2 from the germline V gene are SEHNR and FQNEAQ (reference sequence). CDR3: CASSFFRGSGYTF. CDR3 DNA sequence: TGTGCCAGCAGCTTTTTCCGGGGTAGCGGCTACACCTTC. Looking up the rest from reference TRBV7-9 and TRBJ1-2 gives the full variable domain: DTGVSQNPRHKITKRGQNVTFRCDPISEHNRLYWYRQTLGQGPEFLTYFQNEAQLEKSRLLSDRFSAERPKGSFSTLEIQRTEQGDSAMYLCASSFFRGSGYTFGSGTRLTVV.

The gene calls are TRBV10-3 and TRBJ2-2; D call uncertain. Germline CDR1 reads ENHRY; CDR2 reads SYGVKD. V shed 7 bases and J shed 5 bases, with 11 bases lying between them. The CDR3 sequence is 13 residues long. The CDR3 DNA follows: TGTGCCATCAAGAGCATTGAGACCGGGGAGCTGTTTTTT. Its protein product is CAIKSIETGELFF.

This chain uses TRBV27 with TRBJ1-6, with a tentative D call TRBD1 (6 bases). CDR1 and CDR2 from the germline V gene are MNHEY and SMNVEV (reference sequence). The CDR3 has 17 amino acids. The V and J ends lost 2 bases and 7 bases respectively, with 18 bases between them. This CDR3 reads CASSLATPGGANSPLHF. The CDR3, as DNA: TGTGCCAGCAGTTTAGCGACTCCGGGGGGGGCCAATTCACCCCTCCACTTT.

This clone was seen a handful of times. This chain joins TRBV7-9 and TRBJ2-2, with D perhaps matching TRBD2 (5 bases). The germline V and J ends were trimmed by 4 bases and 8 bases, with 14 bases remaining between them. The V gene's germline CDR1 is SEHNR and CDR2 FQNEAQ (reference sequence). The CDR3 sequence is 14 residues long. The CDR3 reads CASSSDSPGGELFF. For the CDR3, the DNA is TGTGCCAGCAGCTCGGACTCTCCGGGAGGGGAGCTGTTTTTT.

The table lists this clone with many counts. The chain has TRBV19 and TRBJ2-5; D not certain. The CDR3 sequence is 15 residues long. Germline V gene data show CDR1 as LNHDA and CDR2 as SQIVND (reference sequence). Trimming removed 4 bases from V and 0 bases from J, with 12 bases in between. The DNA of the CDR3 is TGTGCCAGTAGTACCCCGGCCTTAGACCAAGAGACCCAGTACTTC. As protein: CASSTPALDQETQYF. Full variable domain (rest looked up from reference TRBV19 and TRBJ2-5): DGGITQSPKYLFRKEGQNVTLSCEQNLNHDAMYWYRQDPGQGLRLIYYSQIVNDFQKGDIAEGYSVSREKKESFPLTVTSAQKNPTAFYLCASSTPALDQETQYFGPGTRLLVL.

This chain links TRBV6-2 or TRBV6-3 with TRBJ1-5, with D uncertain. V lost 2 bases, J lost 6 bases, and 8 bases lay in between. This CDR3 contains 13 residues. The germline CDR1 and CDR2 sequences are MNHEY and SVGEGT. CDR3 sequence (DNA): TGTGCCAGCAGTTACCTGGAGAGTCAGCCCCAGCATTTT. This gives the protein CASSYLESQPQHF.

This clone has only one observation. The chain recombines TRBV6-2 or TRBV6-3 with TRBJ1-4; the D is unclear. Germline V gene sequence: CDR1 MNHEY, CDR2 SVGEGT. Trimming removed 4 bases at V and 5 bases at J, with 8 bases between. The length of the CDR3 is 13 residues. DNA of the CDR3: TGTGCCAGCAGTTCGAAGATCAATGAAAAACTGTTTTTT. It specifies CASSSKINEKLFF.